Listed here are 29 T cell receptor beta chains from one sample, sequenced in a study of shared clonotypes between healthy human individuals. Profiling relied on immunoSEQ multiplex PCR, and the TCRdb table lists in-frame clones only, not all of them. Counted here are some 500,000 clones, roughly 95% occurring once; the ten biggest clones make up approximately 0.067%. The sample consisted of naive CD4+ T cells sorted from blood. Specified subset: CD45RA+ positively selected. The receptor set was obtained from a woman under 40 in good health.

CDR3 bases: TGTGCCTGGGGACAGCGGGAAAAACTGTTTTTT. Amino acids: CAWGQREKLFF. The V call is TRBV30, the J call TRBJ1-4, with D maybe TRBD1 (6 bases). CDR3 length: 11 residues. V was cut by 5 bases and J by 8 bases, with 9 bases left in between. Looked up from germline, CDR1 is GTSNPN and CDR2 is SVGIG (reference sequence).

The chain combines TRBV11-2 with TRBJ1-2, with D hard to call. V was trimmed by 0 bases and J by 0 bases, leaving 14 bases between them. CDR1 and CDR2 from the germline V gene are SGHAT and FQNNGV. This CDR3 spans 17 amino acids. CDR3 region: CASSLDEGPPSNYGYTF. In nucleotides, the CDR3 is TGTGCCAGCAGCTTAGATGAGGGTCCACCTTCTAACTATGGCTACACCTTC.

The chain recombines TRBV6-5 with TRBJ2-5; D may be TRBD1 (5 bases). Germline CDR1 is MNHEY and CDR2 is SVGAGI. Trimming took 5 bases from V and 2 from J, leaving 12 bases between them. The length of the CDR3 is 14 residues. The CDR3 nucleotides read TGTGCCAGCAGTCTGGGTTGGACACAAGAGACCCAGTACTTC. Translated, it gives CASSLGWTQETQYF.

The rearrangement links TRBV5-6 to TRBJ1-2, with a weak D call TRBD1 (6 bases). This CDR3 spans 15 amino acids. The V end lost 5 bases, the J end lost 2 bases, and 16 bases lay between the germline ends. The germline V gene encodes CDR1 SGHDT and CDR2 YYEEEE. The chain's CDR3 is CASRRGGAANYGYTF. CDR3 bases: TGTGCCAGCAGAAGAGGGGGGGCGGCGAACTATGGCTACACCTTC. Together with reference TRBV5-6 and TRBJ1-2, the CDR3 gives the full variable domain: DAGVTQSPTHLIKTRGQQVTLRCSPKSGHDTVSWYQQALGQGPQFIFQYYEEEERQRGNFPDRFSGHQFPNYSSELNVNALLLGDSALYLCASRRGGAANYGYTFGSGTRLTVV.

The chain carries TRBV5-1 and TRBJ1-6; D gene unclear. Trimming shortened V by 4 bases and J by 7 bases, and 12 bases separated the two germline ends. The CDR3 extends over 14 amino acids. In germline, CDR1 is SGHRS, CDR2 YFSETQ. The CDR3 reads CASSQDLTNSPLHF. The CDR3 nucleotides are TGCGCCAGCAGCCAGGACCTTACGAATTCACCCCTCCACTTT.

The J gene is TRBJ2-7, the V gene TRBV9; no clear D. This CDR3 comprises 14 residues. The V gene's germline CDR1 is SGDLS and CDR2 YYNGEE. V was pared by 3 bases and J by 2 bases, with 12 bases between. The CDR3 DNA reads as TGTGCCAGCAGCGAGGGAAGGGTGCCCTACGAGCAGTACTTC. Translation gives CASSEGRVPYEQYF.

The CDR3 spells CASSLYGGGPLTGELFF. The CDR3 bases are TGTGCCAGCAGCTTATATGGAGGGGGGCCCCTAACCGGGGAGCTGTTTTTT. This sequence joins TRBV11-3 and TRBJ2-2; D could derive from TRBD1 or TRBD2 (6 bases each). The CDR3 loop spans 17 amino acids. Trimming stripped 2 bases from V and 5 bases from J, with 18 bases between. Per the germline V gene, CDR1 is SGHNT and CDR2 is YENEEA. Filled out from reference TRBV11-3 and TRBJ2-2, the complete variable domain reads EAGVVQSPRYKIIEKKQPVAFWCNPISGHNTLYWYLQNLGQGPELLIRYENEEAVDDSQLPKDRFSAERLKGVDSTLKIQPAELGDSAVYLCASSLYGGGPLTGELFFGEGSRLTVL.

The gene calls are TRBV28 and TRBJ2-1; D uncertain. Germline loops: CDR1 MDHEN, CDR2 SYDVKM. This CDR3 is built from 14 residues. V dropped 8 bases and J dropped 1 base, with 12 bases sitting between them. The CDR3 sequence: CASLIAGSYNEQFF. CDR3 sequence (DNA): TGTGCCAGCCTTATAGCTGGGTCCTACAATGAGCAGTTCTTC.

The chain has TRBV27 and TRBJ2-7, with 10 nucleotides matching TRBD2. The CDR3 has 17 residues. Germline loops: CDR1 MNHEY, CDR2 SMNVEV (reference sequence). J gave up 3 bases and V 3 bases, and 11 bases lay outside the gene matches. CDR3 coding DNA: TGTGCCAGCAGTTTTTCCCTCCTAAGCGGGAGGGTCTACGAGCAGTACTTC. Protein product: CASSFSLLSGRVYEQYF.

CDR3 loop: CASSPLGTGFVHEQYF. The DNA for the CDR3 is TGTGCCAGCAGTCCTCTTGGGACAGGGTTTGTACACGAGCAGTACTTC. The V and J genes are TRBV27 and TRBJ2-7; 9 nucleotides align to TRBD1. V was pared by 5 bases and J by 5 bases, with 13 bases of the junction left unmatched. CDR3 length: 16 residues. The V gene's germline CDR1 is MNHEY and CDR2 SMNVEV (reference sequence).

CDR3 coding DNA: TGTGCCAGCAGCTCCGGGACACAAGAGACCCAGTACTTC. Protein product: CASSSGTQETQYF. V is TRBV5-4 and J is TRBJ2-5, with D possibly being TRBD1 (6 bases). This CDR3 has 13 residues. The V gene lost 3 bases and the J gene lost 2 bases, with 8 bases spanning the gap. From germline, CDR1 is SGHNT and CDR2 YYREEE (reference sequence).

The DNA for the CDR3 is TGTGCCAGCTCACAGGGCAGGGAAGGGACTGAAGCTTTCTTT. Its translation is CASSQGREGTEAFF. The V call is TRBV18, the J call TRBJ1-1; D may be TRBD1 (5 bases). Germline V lookup: CDR1 KGHSH, CDR2 LQKENI. Between the trimmed V and J ends, which lost 4 bases and 5 bases, there was a span of 14 bases. The CDR3 is 14 residues long.

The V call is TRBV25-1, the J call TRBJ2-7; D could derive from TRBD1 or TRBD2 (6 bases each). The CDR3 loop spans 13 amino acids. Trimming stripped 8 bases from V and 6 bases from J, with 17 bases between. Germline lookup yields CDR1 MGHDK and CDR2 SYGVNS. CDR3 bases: TGTGCCAGCCCTCCCGGGGGCTTGTGCGAGCAGTACTTC. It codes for CASPPGGLCEQYF.

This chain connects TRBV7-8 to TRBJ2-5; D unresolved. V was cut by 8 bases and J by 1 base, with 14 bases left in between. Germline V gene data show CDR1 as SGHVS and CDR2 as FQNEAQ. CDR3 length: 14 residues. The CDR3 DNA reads TGTGCCAGCCGTCACAACAGCCTCCAAGAGACCCAGTACTTC. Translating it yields CASRHNSLQETQYF.

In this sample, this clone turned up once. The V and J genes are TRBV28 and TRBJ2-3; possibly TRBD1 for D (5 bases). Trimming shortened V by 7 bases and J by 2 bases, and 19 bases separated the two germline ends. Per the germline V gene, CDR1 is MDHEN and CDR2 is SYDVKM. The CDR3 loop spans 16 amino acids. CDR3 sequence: CASTYRFTYYTDTQYF. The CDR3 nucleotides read TGTGCCAGCACCTACAGGTTCACGTACTACACAGATACGCAGTATTTT.

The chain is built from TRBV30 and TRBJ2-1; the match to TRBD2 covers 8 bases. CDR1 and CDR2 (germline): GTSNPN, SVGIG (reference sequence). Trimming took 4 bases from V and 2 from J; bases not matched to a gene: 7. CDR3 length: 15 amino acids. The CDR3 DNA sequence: TGTGCCTGGAACCAGGGAGCGGGAGCCTACAATGAGCAGTTCTTC. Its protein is CAWNQGAGAYNEQFF.

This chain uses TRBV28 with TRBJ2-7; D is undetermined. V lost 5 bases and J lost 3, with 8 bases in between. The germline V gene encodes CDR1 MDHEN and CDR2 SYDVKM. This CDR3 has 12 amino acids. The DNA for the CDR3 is TGTGCCAGCAGTGAATGGAACTACGAGCAGTACTTC. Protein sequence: CASSEWNYEQYF.

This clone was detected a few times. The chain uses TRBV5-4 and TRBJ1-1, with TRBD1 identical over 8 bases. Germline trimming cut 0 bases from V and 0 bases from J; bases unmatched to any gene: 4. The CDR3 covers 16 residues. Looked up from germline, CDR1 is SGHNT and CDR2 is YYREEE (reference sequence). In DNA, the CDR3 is TGTGCCAGCAGCTTGGCAGGGGGCGGATTGAACACTGAAGCTTTCTTT. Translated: CASSLAGGGLNTEAFF.

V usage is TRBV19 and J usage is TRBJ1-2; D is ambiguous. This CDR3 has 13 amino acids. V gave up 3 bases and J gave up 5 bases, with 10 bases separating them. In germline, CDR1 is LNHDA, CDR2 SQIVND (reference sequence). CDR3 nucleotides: TGTGCCAGTAGTATGGGATCCCGTTATGGCTACACCTTC. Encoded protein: CASSMGSRYGYTF.

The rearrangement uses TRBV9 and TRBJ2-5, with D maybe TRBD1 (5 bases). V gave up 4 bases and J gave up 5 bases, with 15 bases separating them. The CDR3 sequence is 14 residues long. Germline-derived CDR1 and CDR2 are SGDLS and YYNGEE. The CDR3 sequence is CASSTTGASETQYF. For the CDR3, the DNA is TGTGCCAGCAGCACAACAGGTGCCTCGGAGACCCAGTACTTC.

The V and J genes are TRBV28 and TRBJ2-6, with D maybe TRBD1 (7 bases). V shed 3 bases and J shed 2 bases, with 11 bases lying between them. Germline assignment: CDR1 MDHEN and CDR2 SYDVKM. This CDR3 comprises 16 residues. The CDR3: CASSLAGGTGANVLTF. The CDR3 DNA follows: TGTGCCAGCAGTTTGGCAGGGGGGACTGGGGCCAACGTCCTGACTTTC.

CDR3 residues: CAWHREALPYEQYF. The CDR3 nucleotides are TGTGCCTGGCACCGGGAGGCCCTGCCCTACGAGCAGTACTTC. The V and J genes are TRBV30 and TRBJ2-7, with 7 positions matching TRBD2. The length of the CDR3 is 14 residues. Germline CDR1 and CDR2: GTSNPN and SVGIG (reference sequence). The V gene end was trimmed by 5 bases and the J gene end by 2 bases; junction bases not matched to a gene: 9.

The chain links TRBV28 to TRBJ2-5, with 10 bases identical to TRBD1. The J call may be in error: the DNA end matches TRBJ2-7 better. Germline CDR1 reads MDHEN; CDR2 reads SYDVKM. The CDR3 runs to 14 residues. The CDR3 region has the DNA TGTGCCAGCAGTAACCGGGACAGGGGCGACGAGCAGTACTTC. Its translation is CASSNRDRGDEQYF.

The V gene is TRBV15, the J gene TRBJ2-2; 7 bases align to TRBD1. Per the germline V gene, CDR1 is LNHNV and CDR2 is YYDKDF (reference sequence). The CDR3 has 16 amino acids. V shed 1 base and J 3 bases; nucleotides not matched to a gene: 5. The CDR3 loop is CATSRGGGRYTGELFF. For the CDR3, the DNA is TGTGCCACCAGCAGAGGAGGGGGCAGATACACCGGGGAGCTGTTTTTT.

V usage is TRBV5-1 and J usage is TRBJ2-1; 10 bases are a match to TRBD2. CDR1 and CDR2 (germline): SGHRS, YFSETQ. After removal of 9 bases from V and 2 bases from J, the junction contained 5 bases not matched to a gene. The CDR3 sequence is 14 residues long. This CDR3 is CATLAGGTYNEQFF. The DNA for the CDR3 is TGCGCCACCTTAGCGGGAGGAACCTACAATGAGCAGTTCTTC.

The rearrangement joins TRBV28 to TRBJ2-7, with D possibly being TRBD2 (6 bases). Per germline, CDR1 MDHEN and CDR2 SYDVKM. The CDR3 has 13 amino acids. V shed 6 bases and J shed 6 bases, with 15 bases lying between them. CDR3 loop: CASRLGTAPEQYF. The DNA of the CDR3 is TGTGCCAGCAGGTTAGGGACTGCTCCCGAGCAGTACTTC.

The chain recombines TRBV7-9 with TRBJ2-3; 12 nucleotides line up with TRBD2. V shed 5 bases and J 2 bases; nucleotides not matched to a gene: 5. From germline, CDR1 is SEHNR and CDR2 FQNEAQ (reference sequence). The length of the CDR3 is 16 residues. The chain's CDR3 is CASSPRLAGATDTQYF. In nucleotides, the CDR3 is TGTGCCAGCAGCCCCCGACTAGCGGGAGCCACAGATACGCAGTATTTT.

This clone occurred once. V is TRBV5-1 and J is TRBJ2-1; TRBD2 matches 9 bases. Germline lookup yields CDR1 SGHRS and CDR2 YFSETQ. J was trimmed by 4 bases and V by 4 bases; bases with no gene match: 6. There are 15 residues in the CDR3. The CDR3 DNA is TGCGCCAGCAGCCAGACTAGCGGAGATTACAATGAGCAGTTCTTC. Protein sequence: CASSQTSGDYNEQFF.

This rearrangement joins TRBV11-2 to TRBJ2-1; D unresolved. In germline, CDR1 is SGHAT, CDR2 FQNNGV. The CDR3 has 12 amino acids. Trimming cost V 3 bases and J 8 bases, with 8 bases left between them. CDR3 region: CASSFGYDEQFF. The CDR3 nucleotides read TGTGCCAGCAGCTTTGGGTACGATGAGCAGTTCTTC.